These 19 T cell receptor beta chains share one sample of origin, sequenced in a study of metastatic and nonmetastatic thyroid tumors (dated by TCRdb to about 2020). The method was PCR. The sequencing machine was an Illumina HiSeq 4000. TCRdb ran its own pipeline on the public reads, namely fastp trimming at Q25 and MiXCR clone calling, and kept in-frame beta chains. Counted in this sample were about 59,000 clones; about a sixth of them appeared once. The top ten clones comprise roughly a tenth of the sample. Before undergoing thyroid surgery, none of the patients had been given any kind of treatment. What was sequenced was blood. The origin of the receptors is a male donor with papillary thyroid cancer or a benign thyroid nodule (not recorded which). Some clones in this sample may be carry-over from other donors' samples.

This clone occurred many times. The chain uses TRBV20-1 and TRBJ1-6, with a possible D match to TRBD1 (6 bases). In germline, CDR1 is DFQATT, CDR2 SNEGSKA (reference sequence). V was cut by 1 base and J by 0 bases, with 10 bases left in between. This CDR3 is built from 16 residues. For the CDR3, the DNA is TGCAGTGCTAGAGCGGGACATAGCTCCTATAATTCACCCCTCCACTTT. Amino acids: CSARAGHSSYNSPLHF.

This clone has more than one count but fewer than ten. The gene calls are TRBV6-1 and TRBJ2-2; 9 bases match TRBD1. The V and J ends lost 6 bases and 4 bases, in that order; junction bases with no gene match: 6. Germline V gives CDR1 MNHNS, CDR2 SASEGT. The CDR3 loop spans 15 amino acids. CDR3 amino acids: CASRNRTGVTGELFF. CDR3 DNA: TGTGCCAGCAGGAATCGGACAGGGGTCACCGGGGAGCTGTTTTTT.

This clone was seen a few times. The rearrangement links TRBV2 to TRBJ1-2, with 7 bases lining up with TRBD1. Germline V CDR1 and CDR2: SNHLY, FYNNEI. CDR3 size: 13 residues. J gave up 8 bases and V 5 bases, and 8 bases lay outside the gene matches. As DNA, the CDR3 is TGTGCCAGCAGTAGAACAGGGGATCGGGGCTACACCTTC. Amino acid sequence: CASSRTGDRGYTF. Together with reference TRBV2 and TRBJ1-2, the CDR3 gives the full variable domain: EPEVTQTPSHQVTQMGQEVILRCVPISNHLYFYWYRQILGQKVEFLVSFYNNEISEKSEIFDDQFSVERPDGSNFTLKIRSTKLEDSAMYFCASSRTGDRGYTFGSGTRLTVV.

This clone was seen repeatedly, ten times or more. The rearrangement uses TRBV12-3 or TRBV12-4 and TRBJ2-2, with D perhaps TRBD2 (5 bases). CDR3 size: 14 residues. The V end was cut by 7 bases, the J end by 6 bases, with 15 bases between. CDR3 sequence: CASNTLGIAGELFF. The CDR3 coding sequence is TGTGCCAGCAATACACTAGGAATCGCCGGGGAGCTGTTTTTT.

Regarding this clone: Given a much more abundant clone one base away, this may be a read error. The chain has TRBV15 and TRBJ1-1; TRBD1 might be the D (5 bases). CDR1 is LNHNV, CDR2 YYDKDF, per germline (reference sequence). The CDR3 covers 16 residues. Trimming took 3 bases from V and 6 from J, leaving 20 bases between them. The CDR3 here is CATSSRGEALGAEAFF. DNA of the CDR3: TGTGCCACCAGCAGCCGAGGGGAGGCGTTGGGCGCTGAAGCTTTCTTT.

Comments on this clone: This could be a read error, since a much larger clone is one nucleotide away. Written as DNA, the CDR3 is TGTGCCAGCAGCGTAGACCCGGGACAGGTTCTTTCCTTC. This translates into CASSVDPGQVLSF. J is TRBJ2-5 and V is TRBV9, with TRBD1 matching 8 bases. The CDR3 sequence is 13 residues long. CDR1 and CDR2 (germline): SGDLS, YYNGEE. Supplemented by reference TRBV9 and TRBJ2-5, the full variable domain reads DSGVTQTPKHLITATGQRVTLRCSPRSGDLSVYWYQQSLDQGLQFLIQYYNGEERAKGNILERFSAQQFPDLHSELNLSSLELGDSALYFCASSVDPGQVLSFGPGTRLLVL.

This clone was seen many times. This chain uses TRBV28 with TRBJ1-2; TRBD1 is a possible D gene (5 bases). V was trimmed by 2 bases and J by 7 bases, leaving 17 bases between them. This CDR3 comprises 15 residues. Germline V gene sequence: CDR1 MDHEN, CDR2 SYDVKM. CDR3 nucleotide sequence: TGTGCCAGCAGTTTAACCCCGGGACTATCAAGTGGCTACACCTTC. Translation: CASSLTPGLSSGYTF.

This clone was seen repeatedly, ten times or more. V usage is TRBV18 and J usage is TRBJ1-1; 7 bases line up with TRBD1. Germline CDR1 KGHSH, CDR2 LQKENI. The ends lost 4 bases at V and 2 bases at J; junction bases unmatched: 4. The CDR3 sequence is 14 residues long. CDR3 in amino acids: CASSRWTGNTEAFF. CDR3 DNA sequence: TGTGCCAGCTCACGCTGGACAGGCAACACTGAAGCTTTCTTT.

In this sample, this clone turned up many times. Other DNA variants within this sample encode the same CDR3. The V and J genes are TRBV7-9 and TRBJ1-1; D not resolved. Germline lookup yields CDR1 SEHNR and CDR2 FQNEAQ (reference sequence). The CDR3 has 12 amino acids. V was clipped by 4 bases and J by 5 bases, with 8 bases between them. CDR3: CASSSRGTEAFF. The CDR3 DNA reads TGTGCCAGCAGCTCGCGGGGTACTGAAGCTTTCTTT. Full variable domain (missing parts from reference TRBV7-9 and TRBJ1-1): DTGVSQNPRHKITKRGQNVTFRCDPISEHNRLYWYRQTLGQGPEFLTYFQNEAQLEKSRLLSDRFSAERPKGSFSTLEIQRTEQGDSAMYLCASSSRGTEAFFGQGTRLTVV.

V usage is TRBV20-1 and J usage is TRBJ1-1; 7 bases are a match to TRBD1. Trimming at V came to 0 bases and at J to 5 bases, leaving 3 bases not matched to a gene. Germline-derived CDR1 and CDR2 are DFQATT and SNEGSKA (reference sequence). This CDR3 has 13 residues. The CDR3 is CSARDTGETEAFF. CDR3 in DNA: TGCAGTGCTAGAGATACAGGGGAAACTGAAGCTTTCTTT.

This clone was seen ten or more times. The chain combines TRBV7-9 with TRBJ2-3, with D perhaps given as TRBD1 or TRBD2 (5 bases each). V lost 7 bases to trimming and J lost 2 bases, with 16 bases between them. Per the germline V gene, CDR1 is SEHNR and CDR2 is FQNEAQ (reference sequence). This CDR3 has 15 residues. CDR3 sequence (DNA): TGTGCCAGCACCTCCTGGGAGACAGTCACAGATACGCAGTATTTT. The encoded protein is CASTSWETVTDTQYF.

In this sample, this clone turned up many times. The chain joins TRBV27 to TRBJ1-1; a possible D gene is TRBD1 (6 bases). The CDR3 spans 15 residues. V was trimmed by 9 bases and J by 4 bases, leaving 21 bases between them. Looked up from germline, CDR1 is MNHEY and CDR2 is SMNVEV (reference sequence). CDR3 protein: CASATPQGYGTEAFF. The CDR3, as DNA: TGTGCCAGTGCCACCCCACAGGGTTATGGCACTGAAGCTTTCTTT.

This clone was counted at least ten times. The chain links TRBV28 to TRBJ1-6; D is unclear. The CDR3 is made up of 17 amino acids. Between the trimmed V and J ends, which lost 7 bases and 3 bases, there was a span of 19 bases. In germline, CDR1 is MDHEN, CDR2 SYDVKM. CDR3 DNA: TGTGCCAGCACCCTCCTCCCGCGAGGGAACTATAATTCACCCCTCCACTTT. Amino acids: CASTLLPRGNYNSPLHF.

Many counts were recorded for this clone. The chain joins TRBV9 to TRBJ2-1; D remains unclear. The CDR3 runs 15 residues. Per germline, CDR1 SGDLS and CDR2 YYNGEE. V lost 0 bases and J 4 bases, leaving 11 bases between the germline ends. In nucleotides, the CDR3 is TGTGCCAGCAGCGTAGAGGCTGGCGGTTACAATGAGCAGTTCTTC. Amino acid sequence: CASSVEAGGYNEQFF.

This clone was counted many times. This chain uses TRBV4-1 with TRBJ2-2; no firm D call. The germline gives CDR1 MGHRA, CDR2 YSYEKL. Trimming stripped 0 bases from V and 6 bases from J, with 14 bases between. This CDR3 region has 16 residues. The CDR3 spells CASSQDHPVGPGELFF. DNA for the CDR3: TGCGCCAGCAGCCAAGATCACCCTGTTGGACCCGGGGAGCTGTTTTTT.

There are many counts of this clone. The V and J genes are TRBV3-1 and TRBJ2-1; D perhaps matches TRBD2 (5 bases). Trimming took 0 bases from V and 5 from J, leaving 14 bases between them. The CDR3 length is 16 residues. In germline, CDR1 is LGHDT, CDR2 YNNKEL (reference sequence). The CDR3, as DNA: TGTGCCAGCAGCCAAGACGAGGACTTAATTCACAATGAGCAGTTCTTC. Its translation is CASSQDEDLIHNEQFF.

This clone was observed many times. This sequence joins TRBV7-3 and TRBJ2-2; 10 nucleotides match TRBD1. Germline V CDR1 and CDR2: SGHTA, FQGTGA. There are 18 residues in the CDR3. The ends lost 0 bases at V and 7 bases at J; junction bases unmatched: 11. The CDR3 DNA is TGTGCCAGCAGCTTAACGTACGGCCCGGGACAGGGGTTCGGGGAGCTGTTTTTT. It is translated as CASSLTYGPGQGFGELFF.

This clone was observed at least ten times. The J gene is TRBJ2-1, the V gene TRBV20-1; 7 positions match TRBD2. The germline V gene encodes CDR1 DFQATT and CDR2 SNEGSKA (reference sequence). Losses at the gene ends were 3 bases for V and 3 bases for J; bases not matched to a gene: 8. The CDR3 consists of 15 residues. CDR3 sequence reads: CSASIRGSGYNEQFF. The CDR3 DNA sequence: TGCAGTGCTAGTATTCGCGGGAGTGGCTACAATGAGCAGTTCTTC.

This clone was found many times. At one boundary the junction diverges from the germline segment, which might be a read error. The gene calls are TRBV2 and TRBJ1-6; D ambiguous. The CDR3 has 14 residues. The germline gives CDR1 SNHLY, CDR2 FYNNEI. CDR3 in amino acids: CASREDTHNSPLHF. In DNA form, the CDR3 reads TGTGCCAGCAGGGAAGACACGCATAATTCACCCCTCCACTTT.